This entry lists 27 T cell receptor beta chains sequenced from one sample in a study of cytomegalovirus exposure and HLA in healthy donors. Primers for the PCR totalled 60 Vbeta and 13 Jbeta. Produced via immunoSEQ multiplex PCR; TCRdb's table is partial and in-frame only. Among about 55,000 clones, more than 75% were seen once, and the ten largest hold approximately 1.3%. The specimen sequenced was PBMCs. All receptors derive from a female donor in good health and CMV-seronegative.

CDR3 protein: CASSSGMNTEAFF. DNA for the CDR3: TGTGCCAGCAGCTCAGGAATGAACACTGAAGCTTTCTTT. V usage is TRBV7-3 and J usage is TRBJ1-1, with D unclear. The CDR3 runs 13 residues. The V and J ends lost 4 bases and 0 bases respectively, with 6 bases between them. The germline gives CDR1 SGHTA, CDR2 FQGTGA.

The V call is TRBV4-2, the J call TRBJ1-2; 10 bases are shared with TRBD1. The V gene end was trimmed by 0 bases and the J gene end by 7 bases; junction bases not matched to a gene: 5. The germline CDR1 and CDR2 sequences are LGHNA and YNFKEQ. CDR3 length equals 15 residues. DNA of the CDR3: TGTGCCAGCAGCCAAGATCCGGGACAGGGGTGTGGCTACACCTTC. Protein sequence: CASSQDPGQGCGYTF.

V is TRBV12-5 and J is TRBJ2-7, with 7 bases fitting TRBD1. Unmatched junction bases numbered 3, after V lost 1 base and J lost 0 bases. Germline V gene data show CDR1 as LGHNT and CDR2 as FRNRAP. This CDR3 is 15 amino acids long. As DNA, the CDR3 is TGTGCTAGTGGTTTGGGGACAGGCAGCTCCTACGAGCAGTACTTC. Protein sequence: CASGLGTGSSYEQYF.

V usage is TRBV4-1 and J usage is TRBJ2-7, with 7 bases identical to TRBD1. Germline CDR1 MGHRA, CDR2 YSYEKL. Trimming cost V 4 bases and J 0 bases; bases outside gene matches: 15. This CDR3 has 18 residues. The CDR3 protein is CASSPDRGGGGSSYEQYF. The CDR3 coding sequence is TGCGCCAGCAGCCCCGATCGAGGGGGCGGTGGGTCCTCCTACGAGCAGTACTTC.

The chain recombines TRBV5-5 with TRBJ1-3, with D possibly being TRBD1 (6 bases). The CDR3 has 15 amino acids. From germline, CDR1 is SGHKS and CDR2 YYEKEE (reference sequence). V lost 1 base, J lost 0 bases, and 8 bases lay in between. CDR3 in amino acids: CASSLQGNSGNTIYF. CDR3 sequence (DNA): TGTGCCAGCAGCTTGCAGGGGAACTCTGGAAACACCATATATTTT.

The rearrangement joins TRBV11-2 to TRBJ1-1; D is uncertain. Looked up from germline, CDR1 is SGHAT and CDR2 is FQNNGV. This CDR3 has 12 amino acids. V lost 4 bases, J lost 2 bases, and 5 bases lay in between. The CDR3 is CASSSINTEAFF. The CDR3 nucleotides read TGTGCCAGCAGCTCTATAAACACTGAAGCTTTCTTT. The whole variable domain, remainder taken from reference TRBV11-2 and TRBJ1-1, is EAGVAQSPRYKIIEKRQSVAFWCNPISGHATLYWYQQILGQGPKLLIQFQNNGVVDDSQLPKDRFSAERLKGVDSTLKIQPAKLEDSAVYLCASSSINTEAFFGQGTRLTVV.

The gene calls are TRBV25-1 and TRBJ1-2; D possibly corresponds to TRBD1 (5 bases). V dropped 1 base and J dropped 4 bases, with 13 bases sitting between them. CDR3 length: 15 amino acids. Germline V gives CDR1 MGHDK, CDR2 SYGVNS. The CDR3 nucleotides are TGTGCCAGCAGTGAATCTTACCAGGGTGGCTATGGCTACACCTTC. It encodes CASSESYQGGYGYTF.

The chain has TRBV5-6 and TRBJ1-2; 7 bases agree with TRBD1. Germline V gene lookup returns CDR1 SGHDT and CDR2 YYEEEE. Unmatched junction bases numbered 2, after V lost 4 bases and J lost 8 bases. The CDR3 extends over 11 amino acids. The CDR3 sequence is CASSATGGYTF. The CDR3 DNA reads as TGTGCCAGCAGCGCGACAGGGGGCTACACCTTC.

V and J are TRBV10-3 and TRBJ2-7; 8 bases line up with TRBD2. The CDR3 is 14 amino acids. CDR1 and CDR2 (germline): ENHRY, SYGVKD. Trimming at V came to 2 bases and at J to 0 bases, leaving 0 bases not matched to a gene. This CDR3 reads CAISEGTSSYEQYF. The CDR3 nucleotides are TGTGCCATCAGTGAGGGGACTAGCTCCTACGAGCAGTACTTC.

The chain couples TRBV4-1 to TRBJ2-5; TRBD1 or TRBD2 may be the D gene (6 bases each). This CDR3 is built from 18 residues. Germline CDR1 is MGHRA and CDR2 is YSYEKL. V lost 5 bases to trimming and J lost 2 bases, with 24 bases between them. CDR3 sequence: CASSKGGSSGLGQETQYF. In nucleotides, the CDR3 is TGCGCCAGCAGCAAAGGGGGGTCGAGCGGGTTGGGGCAAGAGACCCAGTACTTC.

V and J are TRBV30 and TRBJ2-7; D not certain. Germline V gene data show CDR1 as GTSNPN and CDR2 as SVGIG (reference sequence). V lost 1 base and J lost 7, with 8 bases in between. The CDR3 sequence is 11 residues long. In DNA form, the CDR3 reads TGTGCCTGGAGTGGACTTAATGAGCAGTACTTC. Translating gives CAWSGLNEQYF.

This clone was recorded once. The chain combines TRBV5-1 with TRBJ1-2; 7 bases match TRBD1. This CDR3 region has 14 residues. The germline gives CDR1 SGHRS, CDR2 YFSETQ. Trimming took 4 bases from V and 10 from J; bases not matched to a gene: 13. CDR3 coding DNA: TGCGCCAGCAGCGCTAGCGGGACAGCCCCTGCCTACACCTTC. Translating gives CASSASGTAPAYTF.

The CDR3 here is CASSEDGQGLTEAFF. The CDR3 DNA is TGTGCCAGCAGCGAAGATGGACAGGGCCTCACTGAAGCTTTCTTT. This chain links TRBV7-6 with TRBJ1-1; 8 bases are a match to TRBD1. This CDR3 comprises 15 residues. Looked up from germline, CDR1 is SGHVS and CDR2 is FNYEAQ. After removal of 5 bases from V and 4 bases from J, the junction contained 9 bases not matched to a gene.

The chain has TRBV30 and TRBJ2-7; 9 bases line up with TRBD1. Germline V gene sequence: CDR1 GTSNPN, CDR2 SVGIG (reference sequence). The length of the CDR3 is 15 residues. V dropped 3 bases and J dropped 5; count of bases not matched to a gene: 11. CDR3 sequence reads: CAWRRPGQGVHEQYF. In nucleotides, the CDR3 is TGTGCCTGGAGGCGGCCGGGACAGGGTGTCCACGAGCAGTACTTC.

This clone came up a few times. The rearrangement joins TRBV7-9 to TRBJ2-7; no reliable D call. The CDR3 loop spans 15 amino acids. From germline, CDR1 is SEHNR and CDR2 FQNEAQ (reference sequence). Between the trimmed V and J ends, which lost 5 bases and 0 bases, there was a span of 14 bases. CDR3 protein: CASSPTDSSSYEQYF. The CDR3, as DNA: TGTGCCAGCAGCCCCACCGACTCCAGCTCCTACGAGCAGTACTTC.

This rearrangement joins TRBV5-1 to TRBJ1-2; D ambiguous. The length of the CDR3 is 14 residues. The V gene's germline CDR1 is SGHRS and CDR2 YFSETQ. Deletions cut 6 bases from V and 3 bases from J, with 15 bases between. The chain's CDR3 is CASTPGPRDYGYTF. The CDR3 DNA reads as TGCGCCAGCACCCCCGGGCCGAGGGACTATGGCTACACCTTC. Filled out from reference TRBV5-1 and TRBJ1-2, the complete variable domain reads KAGVTQTPRYLIKTRGQQVTLSCSPISGHRSVSWYQQTPGQGLQFLFEYFSETQRNKGNFPGRFSGRQFSNSRSEMNVSTLELGDSALYLCASTPGPRDYGYTFGSGTRLTVV.

CDR3 in amino acids: CSVEDLAGLPQETQYF. The CDR3 DNA reads as TGCAGCGTTGAGGACCTAGCGGGGCTCCCCCAAGAGACCCAGTACTTC. V gene TRBV29-1 combines with J gene TRBJ2-5, with TRBD2 matching 9 bases. This CDR3 spans 16 amino acids. V lost 3 bases and J lost 1; bases outside the gene matches: 9. In germline, CDR1 is SQVTM, CDR2 ANQGSEA.

The V and J genes are TRBV2 and TRBJ1-5; a possible D gene is TRBD1 (6 bases). The CDR3 length is 14 residues. The V end lost 7 bases, the J end lost 2 bases, and 12 bases lay between the germline ends. Germline CDR1 reads SNHLY; CDR2 reads FYNNEI. The CDR3 DNA reads as TGTGCCAGCACTACCAGGACAGGCAATCAGCCCCAGCATTTT. It codes for CASTTRTGNQPQHF.

This CDR3 reads CASRLALGPETQYF. CDR3 nucleotide sequence: TGTGCAAGTCGCTTAGCTCTGGGGCCGGAGACCCAGTACTTC. The V gene is TRBV12-2, the J gene TRBJ2-5; the listed D gene, TRBD1, was not tested against the DNA. TRBV12-2 is given as a pseudogene. The CDR3 is made up of 14 amino acids.

This clone was found a few times. A junction boundary mismatches the germline segment, possibly from a read error. V usage is TRBV7-9 and J usage is TRBJ2-1; 8 positions match TRBD2. Germline V gene sequence: CDR1 SEHNR, CDR2 FQNEAQ (reference sequence). This CDR3 comprises 17 residues. The CDR3 loop reads CSSSLDGFGRGEGEQFF. DNA for the CDR3: TGTTCCAGCAGCTTAGACGGCTTCGGGCGGGGGGAGGGTGAGCAGTTCTTC.

This chain connects TRBV10-3 to TRBJ1-3; D unclear. The germline V and J ends were trimmed by 2 bases and 12 bases, with 8 bases remaining between them. This CDR3 has 11 amino acids. Germline CDR1 reads ENHRY; CDR2 reads SYGVKD. DNA of the CDR3: TGTGCCATCAGTGAGAAGAGTCTCATATATTTT. Protein product: CAISEKSLIYF.

V is TRBV4-2 and J is TRBJ1-4; 8 nucleotides match TRBD1. The CDR3 contains 15 residues. V shed 0 bases, J shed 9 bases, and the junction held 6 bases outside the gene matches. Germline V gene sequence: CDR1 LGHNA, CDR2 YNFKEQ. The CDR3 DNA reads TGTGCCAGCAGCCAAGAGACAGGGGCTCTGAAAAAACTGTTTTTT. Amino acid sequence: CASSQETGALKKLFF.

V is TRBV7-3 and J is TRBJ2-5, with 7 bases fitting TRBD1. The last part of the DNA fits TRBJ2-7 better; the J call may be wrong. This CDR3 has 16 amino acids. Germline loops: CDR1 SGHTA, CDR2 FQGTGA. CDR3 nucleotides: TGTGCCAGCAGCCAAGGGTCCGGGACAGCTACCCACGAGCAGTACTTC. Protein sequence: CASSQGSGTATHEQYF.

This clone has only a few counts. The genes are TRBV2 and TRBJ1-2; D is possibly TRBD1 (5 bases). V was cut by 4 bases and J by 2 bases, with 8 bases left in between. Germline CDR1 is SNHLY and CDR2 is FYNNEI. CDR3 length: 13 amino acids. Here the CDR3 reads CASSVPGNYGYTF. The CDR3 DNA sequence: TGTGCCAGCAGTGTTCCAGGGAACTATGGCTACACCTTC. The variable domain in full, completed from reference TRBV2 and TRBJ1-2, reads EPEVTQTPSHQVTQMGQEVILRCVPISNHLYFYWYRQILGQKVEFLVSFYNNEISEKSEIFDDQFSVERPDGSNFTLKIRSTKLEDSAMYFCASSVPGNYGYTFGSGTRLTVV.

CDR3 amino acids: CASSNDRGFPPLHF. CDR3 DNA sequence: TGTGCCAGTAGTAATGACAGGGGGTTCCCACCCCTCCACTTT. The rearrangement uses TRBV19 and TRBJ1-6, with 9 nucleotides matching TRBD1. This CDR3 is built from 14 residues. With 4 bases clipped from V and 11 bases from J, the junction kept 6 bases outside the gene matches. Germline V CDR1 and CDR2: LNHDA, SQIVND (reference sequence).

As concerns this clone: The junction departs from the called germline gene at one end, perhaps through a read error. V gene TRBV7-9 combines with J gene TRBJ1-1; maybe TRBD1 (6 bases). Germline CDR1 reads SEHNR; CDR2 reads FQNEAQ (reference sequence). This CDR3 contains 13 residues. The CDR3 bases are TGTGCCAGCAGCCGGGACATGAACATTGAAGCTTTCTTT. This codes for CASSRDMNIEAFF.

The chain couples TRBV11-2 to TRBJ2-1; TRBD1 agrees at 10 bases. The V gene's germline CDR1 is SGHAT and CDR2 FQNNGV. Trimming removed 3 bases from V and 3 bases from J; junction bases left unmatched: 2. The CDR3 consists of 15 residues. In DNA, the CDR3 is TGTGCCAGCAGCTTGGGGACAGGGGTCTACAATGAGCAGTTCTTC. Translation: CASSLGTGVYNEQFF.